This is a list of T cell receptor beta chains from one sample in a study of spatial heterogeneity in lung cancer. TCRdb recomputed calls from the 5' RACE reads with MiXCR, one row per CDR3 protein. The sample includes about 6,000 distinct CDR3 sequences, about 9.7% of them seen just once. This specimen consisted of lung tumor tissue, obtained at surgery. Receptors were obtained from a female donor with early-stage non-small cell lung cancer. Both conserved end residues are part of each CDR3. The order of the fields is clone size, D gene, V gene, J gene, CDR3 DNA, CDR3 protein. D genes are given only for firm matches. Size is stated for part of the rows, as once, few or many counts, or as a class when the clone is expanded.

>medium-sized|NA|TRBV12-5|TRBJ2-7
TGTGCTAGTGGTTTGCAGAATACCTACGAGCAGTACTTC
CASGLQNTYEQYF
>few|NA|TRBV3-1|TRBJ2-4
TGTGCCAGCAGCCAAGGTACAAGGGCCTCAAACATTCAGTACTTC
CASSQGTRASNIQYF
>many|TRBD1|TRBV29-1|TRBJ2-5
TGCAGCGTTACAGACAGGGGGAGCTTTTTGGACCCCGGGGAGACCCAGTACTTC
CSVTDRGSFLDPGETQYF
>NA|NA|TRBV7-6|TRBJ1-1
TGTGCCAGCAGCTTAGGAGGGGTCACTGAAGCTTTCTTT
CASSLGGVTEAFF
>NA|TRBD1|TRBV20-1|TRBJ1-5
TGCAGTGCTGCCCAGGGGGGTGGCAATCAGCCCCAGCATTTT
CSAAQGGGNQPQHF
>medium-sized|TRBD1|TRBV6-5|TRBJ1-2
TGTGCCAGCAGTTGGGGGACAGGACGCTTTTTGAACTATGGCTACACCTTC
CASSWGTGRFLNYGYTF
>NA|NA|TRBV27|TRBJ1-1
TGTGCCAGCAGTTTACTGACAACGAACACTGAAGCTTTCTTT
CASSLLTTNTEAFF
>many|NA|TRBV4-3|TRBJ1-5
TGCGCCAGCAGCCAAGAAAGAGGGGGTCTCAATCAGCCCCAGCATTTT
CASSQERGGLNQPQHF
>medium-sized|NA|TRBV18|TRBJ2-2
TGTGCCAGCTCACAGAGGGCCGGGGAGCTGTTTTTT
CASSQRAGELFF
>medium-sized|TRBD2|TRBV6-1|TRBJ2-1
TGTGCCAGCAGTGAGTTGGGACTAGCGGGGGGGATCGGCAATGAGCAGTTCTTC
CASSELGLAGGIGNEQFF
>NA|NA|TRBV24-1|TRBJ2-3
TGTGCCACCAGTGACCCTTCTACAGATACGCAGTATTTT
CATSDPSTDTQYF
>many|NA|TRBV6-5|TRBJ2-1
TGTGCCAGCAGTTATACGTTCGTCGGACATGAGCAGTTCTTC
CASSYTFVGHEQFF
>NA|NA|TRBV13|TRBJ2-6
TGTGCCAGCAGCTTAAGCATTTACGCTGGGGCCAACGTCCTGACTTTC
CASSLSIYAGANVLTF
>few|NA|TRBV10-3|TRBJ2-5
TGTGCCATCAGTGAGTCGGGGGCGGAAGAGACCCAGTACTTC
CAISESGAEETQYF
>few|NA|TRBV14|TRBJ1-2
TGTGCCAGCAGCCAGGGTGGAACAGGGACCCTCTATGGCTACACCTTC
CASSQGGTGTLYGYTF
>medium-sized|TRBD1|TRBV5-4|TRBJ2-1
TGTGCCAGCAGTCCTCGACAGGGGGCCCACAATGAGCAGTTCTTC
CASSPRQGAHNEQFF
>medium-sized|TRBD2|TRBV7-2|TRBJ2-5
TGTGCCAGCAGCTTAGGGGCCCTAGCGGGGGGGCTTGAGACCCAGTACTTC
CASSLGALAGGLETQYF
>medium-sized|NA|TRBV19|TRBJ1-2
TGTGCCAGTGGGGTCGCAGCAGCTAACTATGGCTACACCTTC
CASGVAAANYGYTF
>many|NA|TRBV18|TRBJ2-1
TGTGCCAGCTCACTCATCCTCTGGGCGGGGGCGCGCAATGAGCAGTTCTTC
CASSLILWAGARNEQFF
>many|NA|TRBV24-1|TRBJ2-5
TGTGCCACCAGTGATTCCCCCCAAGAGACCCAGTACTTC
CATSDSPQETQYF
>medium-sized|NA|TRBV30|TRBJ2-7
TGTGCCTGGAAGGGACCCCGCTACGAGCAGTACTTC
CAWKGPRYEQYF
>many|TRBD1|TRBV24-1|TRBJ2-1
TGTGCCACCAGTGAGGCTCCAGGGGGCGCGGGTCGATCCTACAATGAGCAGTTCTTC
CATSEAPGGAGRSYNEQFF
>many|NA|TRBV18|TRBJ1-2
TGTGCCAGCTCACGGGAGAACTATGGCTACACCTTC
CASSRENYGYTF
>few|TRBD2|TRBV7-6|TRBJ2-3
TGTGCCAGCAGCTTAGCCCTCGGGCTAGCGGGGGCAGATACGCAGTATTTT
CASSLALGLAGADTQYF
>few|NA|TRBV20-1|TRBJ2-5
TGCAGTGCTAGACAGGAGGGGCCCAGGCCAGAGACCCAGTACTTC
CSARQEGPRPETQYF
>medium-sized|NA|TRBV11-2|TRBJ1-2
TGTGCCAGCAGCTTAAGCGGGGACTATGGCTACACCTTC
CASSLSGDYGYTF
>many|TRBD2|TRBV5-1|TRBJ2-1
TGCGCCAGCAGCTTGCTGGCGGGACTAGCGGGGGGAAACTACAATGAGCAGTTCTTC
CASSLLAGLAGGNYNEQFF
>many|TRBD2|TRBV7-2|TRBJ2-5
TGTGCCAGCAACCCTAGCGGGGGGCGGACCCAGTACTTC
CASNPSGGRTQYF
>medium-sized|NA|TRBV10-3|TRBJ2-7
TGTGCCATCAGCGACGACGCCGGGAGATACGAGCAGTACTTC
CAISDDAGRYEQYF
>NA|NA|TRBV5-1|TRBJ1-2
TGCGCCAGCAGCTGGGACGGAGCTAACTATGGCTACACCTTC
CASSWDGANYGYTF
>NA|NA|TRBV6-5|TRBJ1-1
TGTGCCAGCAGTTACGATCCCACAGGGATGAACACTGAAGCTTTCTTT
CASSYDPTGMNTEAFF
>many|NA|TRBV3-2|TRBJ1-2
TGTGCCAGCAGCCAAGATAGTCCAAAAAGGAATGGCTACACCTTC
CASSQDSPKRNGYTF
>NA|NA|TRBV2|TRBJ1-2
TGTGCCAGCAGTGAAGTTAACAGGGACGGCTACACCTTC
CASSEVNRDGYTF
>many|TRBD2|TRBV11-1|TRBJ2-3
TGTGCCAGCAGCTTCGGCGGGGGGGCAGGTGATACGCAGTATTTT
CASSFGGGAGDTQYF
>many|NA|TRBV5-5|TRBJ2-3
TGTGCCAGCAGCCGAGTACCTAGATACGACAGGCGACACACAGATACGCAGTATTTT
CASSRVPRYDRRHTDTQYF
>many|TRBD1|TRBV2|TRBJ1-2
TGTGCCAGCAGTGAAGTCTTGGGACAGGGGAATGGCTACACCTTC
CASSEVLGQGNGYTF
>many|NA|TRBV5-4|TRBJ1-2
TGTGCCAGCGCCGGACCGGTACTTAACTATGGCTACACCTTC
CASAGPVLNYGYTF
>medium-sized|TRBD2|TRBV5-1|TRBJ2-5
TGCGCCAGCAGCTTGGGACTAGCGATGGAGACCCAGTACTTC
CASSLGLAMETQYF
>many|NA|TRBV20-1|TRBJ2-2
TGCAGTGCTAGAGTGTCACGGCCCGGGGAGCTGTTTTTT
CSARVSRPGELFF
>NA|TRBD1|TRBV5-1|TRBJ1-2
TGCGCCAGCAGCTTGGCAGGGGGATTCTATGGCTACACCTTC
CASSLAGGFYGYTF
>many|NA|TRBV12-3/TRBV12-4|TRBJ2-1
TGTGCCAGCAATAGGGCCTGGGGGGAATACAATGAGCAGTTCTTC
CASNRAWGEYNEQFF
>medium-sized|NA|TRBV29-1|TRBJ1-1
TGCAGCGTGGAAGGTACTTTTCAGGGAAACACTGAAGCTTTCTTT
CSVEGTFQGNTEAFF
>medium-sized|NA|TRBV7-2|TRBJ1-2
TGTGCCAGCAGCCCCCTGGGGGCCTATGGCTACACCTTC
CASSPLGAYGYTF
>few|NA|TRBV4-3|TRBJ2-2
TGCGCCAGCAGCCAAGATCGTGGAGCGAACACCGGGGAGCTGTTTTTT
CASSQDRGANTGELFF
>many|TRBD2|TRBV5-1|TRBJ2-5
TGCGCCAGCAGCTTGGGGATGACTAGCGGGGGTCCCCAAGAGACCCAGTACTTC
CASSLGMTSGGPQETQYF
>many|TRBD1|TRBV4-2|TRBJ2-1
TGTGCCAGCAGCCACTCAGGGGGCGCGGGCAATGAGCAGTTCTTC
CASSHSGGAGNEQFF
>many|NA|TRBV7-6|TRBJ1-4
TGTGCCAGCAGCTTTAGTGGGTCGGGATTTAGTGAAAAACTGTTTTTT
CASSFSGSGFSEKLFF
>medium-sized|TRBD1|TRBV5-4|TRBJ1-4
TGTGCCAGCAGCTTGCAGGGGGCGCGTGAAAAACTGTTTTTT
CASSLQGAREKLFF
>many|NA|TRBV20-1|TRBJ2-7
TGCAGTGCTAGAGATCGAAAAGGGCCCTCCTACGAGCAGTACTTC
CSARDRKGPSYEQYF
>medium-sized|NA|TRBV5-1|TRBJ1-6
TGCGCCAGCAGCTTGGAAGCGAGATTTTACTATAATTCACCCCTCCACTTT
CASSLEARFYYNSPLHF